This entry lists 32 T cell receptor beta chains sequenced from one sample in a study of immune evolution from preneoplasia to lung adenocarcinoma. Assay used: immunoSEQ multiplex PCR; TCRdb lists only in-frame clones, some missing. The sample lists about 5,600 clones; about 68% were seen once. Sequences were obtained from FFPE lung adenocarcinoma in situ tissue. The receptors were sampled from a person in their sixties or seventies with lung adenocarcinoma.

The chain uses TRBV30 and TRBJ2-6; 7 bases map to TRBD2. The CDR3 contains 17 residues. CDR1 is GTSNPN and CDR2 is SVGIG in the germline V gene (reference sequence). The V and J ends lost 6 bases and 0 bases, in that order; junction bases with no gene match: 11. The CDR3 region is CACPRGGARSGANVLTF. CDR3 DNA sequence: TGTGCCTGCCCCCGGGGAGGGGCGCGCTCTGGGGCCAACGTCCTGACTTTC.

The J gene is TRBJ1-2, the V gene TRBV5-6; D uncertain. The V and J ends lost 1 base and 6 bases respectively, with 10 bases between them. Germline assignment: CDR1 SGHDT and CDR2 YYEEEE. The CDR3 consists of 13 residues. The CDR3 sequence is CASSLFRSDGYTF. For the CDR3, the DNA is TGTGCCAGCAGCTTGTTCCGCTCGGATGGCTACACCTTC.

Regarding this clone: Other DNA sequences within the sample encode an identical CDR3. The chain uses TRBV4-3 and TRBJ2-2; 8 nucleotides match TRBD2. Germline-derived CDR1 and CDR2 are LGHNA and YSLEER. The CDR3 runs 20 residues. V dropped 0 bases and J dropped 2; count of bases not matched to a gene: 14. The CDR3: CASSQEGWGLEEYNTGELFF. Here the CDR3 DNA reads TGCGCCAGCAGCCAAGAAGGTTGGGGACTAGAAGAGTACAACACCGGGGAGCTGTTTTTT.

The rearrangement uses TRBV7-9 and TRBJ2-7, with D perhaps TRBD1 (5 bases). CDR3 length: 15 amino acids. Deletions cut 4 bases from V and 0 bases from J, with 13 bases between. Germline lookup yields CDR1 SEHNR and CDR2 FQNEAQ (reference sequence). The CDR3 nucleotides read TGTGCCAGCAGCTCTATAGGGGAACGCTCCTACGAGCAGTACTTC. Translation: CASSSIGERSYEQYF.

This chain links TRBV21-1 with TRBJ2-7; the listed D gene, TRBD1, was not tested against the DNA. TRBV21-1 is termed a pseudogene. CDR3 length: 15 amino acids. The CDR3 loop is CASSQFRGHKDEQYF. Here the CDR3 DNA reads TGTGCCAGCAGCCAATTTAGGGGGCACAAAGACGAGCAGTACTTC.

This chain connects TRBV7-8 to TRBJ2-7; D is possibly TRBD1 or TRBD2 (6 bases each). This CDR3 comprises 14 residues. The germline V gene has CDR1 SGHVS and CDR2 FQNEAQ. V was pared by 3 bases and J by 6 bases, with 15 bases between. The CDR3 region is CASSFYRDSFEQYF. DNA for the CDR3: TGTGCCAGCAGCTTTTACAGGGACTCGTTCGAGCAGTACTTC.

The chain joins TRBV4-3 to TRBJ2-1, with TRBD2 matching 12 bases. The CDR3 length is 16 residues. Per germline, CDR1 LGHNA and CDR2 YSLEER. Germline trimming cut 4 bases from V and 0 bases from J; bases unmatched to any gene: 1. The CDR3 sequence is CASSPTSGGSYNEQFF. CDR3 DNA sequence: TGCGCCAGCAGCCCGACTAGCGGGGGCTCCTACAATGAGCAGTTCTTC.

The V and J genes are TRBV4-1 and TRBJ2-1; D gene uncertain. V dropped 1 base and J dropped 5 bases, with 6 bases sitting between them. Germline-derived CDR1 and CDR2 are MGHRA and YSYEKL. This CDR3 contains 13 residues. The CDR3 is CASSQVGDNEQFF. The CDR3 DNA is TGCGCCAGCAGCCAAGTAGGAGACAATGAGCAGTTCTTC.

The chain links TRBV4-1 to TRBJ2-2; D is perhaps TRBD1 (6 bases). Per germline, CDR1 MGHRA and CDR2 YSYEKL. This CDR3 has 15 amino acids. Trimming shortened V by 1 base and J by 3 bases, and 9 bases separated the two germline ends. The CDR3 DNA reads TGCGCCAGCAGCCAAGGGACAGCCTACACCGGGGAGCTGTTTTTT. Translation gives CASSQGTAYTGELFF.

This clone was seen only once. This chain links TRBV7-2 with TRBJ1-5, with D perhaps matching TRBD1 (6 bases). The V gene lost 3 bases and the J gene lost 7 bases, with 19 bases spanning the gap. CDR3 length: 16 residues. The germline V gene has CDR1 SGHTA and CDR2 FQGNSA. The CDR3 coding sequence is TGTGCCAGCAGCTTGGAGGGGGGTTTCTCGAGGCAGCCCCAGCATTTT. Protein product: CASSLEGGFSRQPQHF.

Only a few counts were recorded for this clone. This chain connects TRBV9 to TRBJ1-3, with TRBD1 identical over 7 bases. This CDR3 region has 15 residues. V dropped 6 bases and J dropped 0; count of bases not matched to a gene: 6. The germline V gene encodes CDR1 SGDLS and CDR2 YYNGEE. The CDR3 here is CASTWGQSSGNTIYF. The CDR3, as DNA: TGTGCCAGCACCTGGGGACAGTCCTCTGGAAACACCATATATTTT.

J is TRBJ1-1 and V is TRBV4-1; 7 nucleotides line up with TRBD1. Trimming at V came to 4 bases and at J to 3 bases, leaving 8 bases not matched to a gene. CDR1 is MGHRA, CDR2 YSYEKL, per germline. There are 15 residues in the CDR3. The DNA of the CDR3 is TGCGCCAGCAGCCGGCTGACAGGGCCCGACACTGAAGCTTTCTTT. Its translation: CASSRLTGPDTEAFF.

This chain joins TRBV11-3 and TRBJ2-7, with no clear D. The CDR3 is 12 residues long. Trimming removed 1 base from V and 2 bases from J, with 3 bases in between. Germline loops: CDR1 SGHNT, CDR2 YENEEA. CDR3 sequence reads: CASSLGTYEQYF. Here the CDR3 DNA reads TGTGCCAGCAGCTTAGGGACCTACGAGCAGTACTTC.

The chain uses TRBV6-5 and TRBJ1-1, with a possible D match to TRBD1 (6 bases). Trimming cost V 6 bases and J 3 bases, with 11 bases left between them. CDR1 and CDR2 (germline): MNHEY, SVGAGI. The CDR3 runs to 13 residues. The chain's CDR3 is CASSLRQDTEAFF. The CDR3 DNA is TGTGCCAGCAGCCTCAGACAGGACACTGAAGCTTTCTTT.

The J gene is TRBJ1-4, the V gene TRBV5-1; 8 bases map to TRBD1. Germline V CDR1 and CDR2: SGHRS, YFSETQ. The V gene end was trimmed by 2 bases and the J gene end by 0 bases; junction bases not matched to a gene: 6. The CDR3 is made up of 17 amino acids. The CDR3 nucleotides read TGCGCCAGCAGCTTCGGGACAGGAATAACAACTAATGAAAAACTGTTTTTT. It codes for CASSFGTGITTNEKLFF.

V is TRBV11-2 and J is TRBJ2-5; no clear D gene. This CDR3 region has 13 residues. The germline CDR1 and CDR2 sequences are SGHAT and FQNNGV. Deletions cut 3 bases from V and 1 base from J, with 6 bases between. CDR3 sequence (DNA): TGTGCCAGCAGCTTCAACAGCCAAGAGACCCAGTACTTC. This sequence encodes CASSFNSQETQYF.

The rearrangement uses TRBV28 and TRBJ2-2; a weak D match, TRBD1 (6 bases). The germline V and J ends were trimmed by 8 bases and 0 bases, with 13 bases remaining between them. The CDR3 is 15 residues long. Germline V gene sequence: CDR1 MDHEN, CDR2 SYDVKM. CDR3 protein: CASESGQTNTGELFF. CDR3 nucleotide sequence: TGTGCCAGCGAGTCCGGACAGACGAACACCGGGGAGCTGTTTTTT. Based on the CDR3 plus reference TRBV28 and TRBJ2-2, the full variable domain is DVKVTQSSRYLVKRTGEKVFLECVQDMDHENMFWYRQDPGLGLRLIYFSYDVKMKEKGDIPEGYSVSREKKERFSLILESASTNQTSMYLCASESGQTNTGELFFGEGSRLTVL.

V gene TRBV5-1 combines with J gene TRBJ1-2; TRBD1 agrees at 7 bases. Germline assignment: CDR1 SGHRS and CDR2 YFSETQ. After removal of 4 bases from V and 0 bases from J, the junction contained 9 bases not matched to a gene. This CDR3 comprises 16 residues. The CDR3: CASSPGQQPTNYGYTF. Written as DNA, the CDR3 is TGCGCCAGCAGCCCGGGACAGCAGCCGACTAACTATGGCTACACCTTC.

CDR3 region: CASSPFEGAQRNTEAFF. CDR3 DNA sequence: TGTGCCAGCAGCCCCTTTGAAGGGGCCCAGAGGAACACTGAAGCTTTCTTT. The gene calls are TRBV4-2 and TRBJ1-1, with D maybe TRBD1 (5 bases). This CDR3 is built from 17 residues. Germline V gene lookup returns CDR1 LGHNA and CDR2 YNFKEQ. V was pared by 4 bases and J by 1 base, with 19 bases between.

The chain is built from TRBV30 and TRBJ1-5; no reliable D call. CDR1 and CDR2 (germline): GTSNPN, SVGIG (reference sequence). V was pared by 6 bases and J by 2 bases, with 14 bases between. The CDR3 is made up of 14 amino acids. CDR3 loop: CACQMGGGNQPQHF. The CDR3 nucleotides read TGTGCCTGCCAAATGGGCGGGGGCAATCAGCCCCAGCATTTT.

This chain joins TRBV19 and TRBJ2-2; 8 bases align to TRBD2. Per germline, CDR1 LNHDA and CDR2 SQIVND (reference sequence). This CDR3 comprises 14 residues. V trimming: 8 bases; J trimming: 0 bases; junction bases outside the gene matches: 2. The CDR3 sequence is CASRGGANTGELFF. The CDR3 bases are TGTGCCAGTCGGGGGGGGGCGAACACCGGGGAGCTGTTTTTT.

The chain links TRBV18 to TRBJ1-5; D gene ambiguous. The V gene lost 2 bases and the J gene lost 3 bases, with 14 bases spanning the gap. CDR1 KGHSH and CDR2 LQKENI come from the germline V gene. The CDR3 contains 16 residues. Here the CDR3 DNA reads TGTGCCAGCTCACCATCCCCACCGGGGATCAATCAGCCCCAGCATTTT. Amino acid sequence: CASSPSPPGINQPQHF.

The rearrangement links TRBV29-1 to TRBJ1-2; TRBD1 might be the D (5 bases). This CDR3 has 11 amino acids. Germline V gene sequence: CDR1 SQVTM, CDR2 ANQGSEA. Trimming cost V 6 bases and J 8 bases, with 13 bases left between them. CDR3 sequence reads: CSVPGPSGYTF. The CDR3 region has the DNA TGCAGCGTGCCGGGACCCTCAGGCTACACCTTC.

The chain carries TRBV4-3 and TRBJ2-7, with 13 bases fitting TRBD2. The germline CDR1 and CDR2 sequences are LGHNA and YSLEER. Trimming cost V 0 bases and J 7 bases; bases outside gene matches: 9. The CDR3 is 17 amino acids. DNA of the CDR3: TGCGCCAGCAGCCAAGATCTCCGACTAGCGGGGGGAGGGGAGCAGTACTTC. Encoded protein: CASSQDLRLAGGGEQYF.

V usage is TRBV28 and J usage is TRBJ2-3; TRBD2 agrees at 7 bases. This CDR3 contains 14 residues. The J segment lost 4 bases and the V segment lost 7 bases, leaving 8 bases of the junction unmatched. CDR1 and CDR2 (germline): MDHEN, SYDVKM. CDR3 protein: CASTLGLGPDTQYF. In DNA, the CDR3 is TGTGCCAGCACCCTCGGACTAGGCCCAGATACGCAGTATTTT. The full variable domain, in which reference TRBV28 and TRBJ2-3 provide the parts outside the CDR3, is DVKVTQSSRYLVKRTGEKVFLECVQDMDHENMFWYRQDPGLGLRLIYFSYDVKMKEKGDIPEGYSVSREKKERFSLILESASTNQTSMYLCASTLGLGPDTQYFGPGTRLTVL.

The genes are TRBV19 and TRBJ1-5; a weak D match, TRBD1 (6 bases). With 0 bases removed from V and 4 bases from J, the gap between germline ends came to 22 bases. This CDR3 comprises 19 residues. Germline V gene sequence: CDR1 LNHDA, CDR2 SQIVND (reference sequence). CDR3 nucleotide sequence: TGTGCCAGTAGTATAGAAGGGGACACAGCCCAGGCAACGAATCAGCCCCAGCATTTT. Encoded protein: CASSIEGDTAQATNQPQHF.

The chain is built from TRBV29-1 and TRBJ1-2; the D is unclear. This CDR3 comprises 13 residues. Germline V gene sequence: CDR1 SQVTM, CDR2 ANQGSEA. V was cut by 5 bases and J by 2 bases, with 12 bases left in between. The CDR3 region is CSVPSKLNYGYTF. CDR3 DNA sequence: TGCAGCGTTCCTTCAAAATTGAACTATGGCTACACCTTC.

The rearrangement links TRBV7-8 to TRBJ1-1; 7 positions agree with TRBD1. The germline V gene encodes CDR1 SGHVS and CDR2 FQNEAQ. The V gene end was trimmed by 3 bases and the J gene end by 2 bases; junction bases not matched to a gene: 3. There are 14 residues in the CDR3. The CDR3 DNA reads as TGTGCCAGCAGCTTCCGGGACAGCAACACTGAAGCTTTCTTT. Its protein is CASSFRDSNTEAFF.

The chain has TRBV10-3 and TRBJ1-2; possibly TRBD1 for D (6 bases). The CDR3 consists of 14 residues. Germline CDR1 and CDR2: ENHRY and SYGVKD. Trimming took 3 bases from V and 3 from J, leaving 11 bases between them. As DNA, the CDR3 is TGTGCCATCAGTGACCAACAGGGCTACTATGGCTACACCTTC. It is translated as CAISDQQGYYGYTF.

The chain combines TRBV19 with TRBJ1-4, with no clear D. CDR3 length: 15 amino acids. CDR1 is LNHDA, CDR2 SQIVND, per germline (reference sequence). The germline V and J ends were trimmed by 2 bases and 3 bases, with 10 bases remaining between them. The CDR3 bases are TGTGCCAGTAGTATATCTCGGCGAGCTAATGAAAAACTGTTTTTT. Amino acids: CASSISRRANEKLFF.

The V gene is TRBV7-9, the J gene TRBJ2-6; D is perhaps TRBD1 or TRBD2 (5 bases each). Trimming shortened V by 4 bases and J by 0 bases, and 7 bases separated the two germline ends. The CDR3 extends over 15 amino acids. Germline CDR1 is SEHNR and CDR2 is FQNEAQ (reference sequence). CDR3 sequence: CASSWDVSGANVLTF. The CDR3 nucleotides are TGTGCCAGCAGCTGGGACGTCTCTGGGGCCAACGTCCTGACTTTC.

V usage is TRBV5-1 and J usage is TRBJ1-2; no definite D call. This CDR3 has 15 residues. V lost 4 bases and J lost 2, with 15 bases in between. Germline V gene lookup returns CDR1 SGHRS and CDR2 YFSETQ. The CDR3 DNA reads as TGCGCCAGCAGCCTCGGATCGACCGAGAACTATGGCTACACCTTC. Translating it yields CASSLGSTENYGYTF.